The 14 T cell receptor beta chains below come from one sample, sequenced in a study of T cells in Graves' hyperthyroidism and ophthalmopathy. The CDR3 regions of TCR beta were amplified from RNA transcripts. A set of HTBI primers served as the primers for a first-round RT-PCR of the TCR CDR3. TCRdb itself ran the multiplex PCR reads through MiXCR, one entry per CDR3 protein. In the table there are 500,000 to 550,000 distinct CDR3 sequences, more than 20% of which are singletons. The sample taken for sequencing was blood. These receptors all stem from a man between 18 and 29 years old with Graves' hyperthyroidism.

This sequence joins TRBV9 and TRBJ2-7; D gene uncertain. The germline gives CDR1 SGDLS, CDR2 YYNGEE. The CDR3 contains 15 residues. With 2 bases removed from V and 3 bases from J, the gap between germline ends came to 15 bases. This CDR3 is CASSVGLQDLYEQYF. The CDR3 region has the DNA TGTGCCAGCAGCGTGGGCCTTCAGGATCTCTACGAGCAGTACTTC.

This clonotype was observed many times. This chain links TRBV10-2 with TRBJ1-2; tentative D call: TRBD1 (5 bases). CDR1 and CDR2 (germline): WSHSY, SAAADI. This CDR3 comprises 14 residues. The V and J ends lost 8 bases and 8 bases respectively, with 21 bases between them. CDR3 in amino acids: CASVEGRETRGYTF. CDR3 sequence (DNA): TGCGCCAGCGTGGAGGGACGTGAAACTAGGGGCTACACCTTC.

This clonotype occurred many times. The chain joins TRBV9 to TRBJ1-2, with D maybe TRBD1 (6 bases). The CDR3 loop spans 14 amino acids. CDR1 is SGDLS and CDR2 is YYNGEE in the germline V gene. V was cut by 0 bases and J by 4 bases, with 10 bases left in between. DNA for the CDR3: TGTGCCAGCAGCGTAGATTCGGACAGCTATGGCTACACCTTC. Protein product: CASSVDSDSYGYTF.

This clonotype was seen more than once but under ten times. Written as DNA, the CDR3 is TGTGCCTGGACTGGTTTCAACACCGGGGAGCTGTTTTTT. It codes for CAWTGFNTGELFF. The genes are TRBV30 and TRBJ2-2; the D is unclear. This CDR3 contains 13 residues. V was cut by 4 bases and J by 2 bases, with 8 bases left in between. The germline V gene encodes CDR1 GTSNPN and CDR2 SVGIG (reference sequence).

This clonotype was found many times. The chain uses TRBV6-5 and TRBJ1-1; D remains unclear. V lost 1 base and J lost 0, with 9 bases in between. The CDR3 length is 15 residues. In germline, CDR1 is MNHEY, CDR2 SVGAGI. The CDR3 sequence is CASSYFNSLNTEAFF. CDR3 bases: TGTGCCAGCAGTTACTTCAACAGCCTGAACACTGAAGCTTTCTTT.

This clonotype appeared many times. This CDR3 is CASTGRSSGNTIYF. As DNA, the CDR3 is TGTGCCAGTACGGGCCGAAGCTCTGGAAACACCATATATTTT. V and J are TRBV19 and TRBJ1-3, with no clear D. CDR1 is LNHDA and CDR2 is SQIVND in the germline V gene (reference sequence). The V gene lost 7 bases and the J gene lost 0 bases, with 10 bases spanning the gap. This CDR3 is 14 amino acids long.

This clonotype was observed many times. The CDR3 here is CASSPKTGAGNTIYF. As DNA, the CDR3 is TGTGCCAGCAGCCCAAAGACAGGGGCTGGAAACACCATATATTTT. The chain couples TRBV12-3 or TRBV12-4 to TRBJ1-3; TRBD1 matches at 8 bases. CDR3 size: 15 residues. V shed 6 bases and J 2 bases; nucleotides not matched to a gene: 6.

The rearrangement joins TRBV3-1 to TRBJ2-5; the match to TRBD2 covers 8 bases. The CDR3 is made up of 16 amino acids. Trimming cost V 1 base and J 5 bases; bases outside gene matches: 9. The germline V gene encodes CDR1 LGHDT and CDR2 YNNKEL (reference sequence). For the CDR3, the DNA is TGTGCCAGCAGCCAAGGAGTAGCGGGGCTGTGGGAGACCCAGTACTTC. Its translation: CASSQGVAGLWETQYF.

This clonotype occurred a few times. As DNA, the CDR3 is TGCGCCAGCAGCTCTCCCGCGGAGACCCAGTACTTC. It specifies CASSSPAETQYF. The chain recombines TRBV5-1 with TRBJ2-5, with D unclear. The CDR3 has 12 amino acids. Trimming pared 3 bases from V and 5 bases from J, leaving 8 bases between. Germline CDR1 reads SGHRS; CDR2 reads YFSETQ.

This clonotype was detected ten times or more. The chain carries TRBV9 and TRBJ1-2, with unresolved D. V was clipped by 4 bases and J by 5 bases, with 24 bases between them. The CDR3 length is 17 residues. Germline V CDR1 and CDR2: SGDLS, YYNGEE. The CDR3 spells CASSRDPRTVGPYGYTF. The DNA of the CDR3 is TGTGCCAGCAGCCGAGACCCTAGGACGGTTGGACCATATGGCTACACCTTC.

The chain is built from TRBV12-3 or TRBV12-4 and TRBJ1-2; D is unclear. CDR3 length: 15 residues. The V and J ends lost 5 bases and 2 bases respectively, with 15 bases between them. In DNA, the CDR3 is TGTGCCAGCAGTCGGTCCGGGATAGGGAACTATGGCTACACCTTC. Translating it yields CASSRSGIGNYGYTF.

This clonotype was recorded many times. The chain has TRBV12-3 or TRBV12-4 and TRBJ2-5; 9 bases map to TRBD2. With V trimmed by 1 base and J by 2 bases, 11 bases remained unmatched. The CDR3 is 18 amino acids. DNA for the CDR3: TGTGCCAGCAGTTTAGGGGAGGTTAGCGGGGGACCTCAAGAGACCCAGTACTTC. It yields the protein CASSLGEVSGGPQETQYF.

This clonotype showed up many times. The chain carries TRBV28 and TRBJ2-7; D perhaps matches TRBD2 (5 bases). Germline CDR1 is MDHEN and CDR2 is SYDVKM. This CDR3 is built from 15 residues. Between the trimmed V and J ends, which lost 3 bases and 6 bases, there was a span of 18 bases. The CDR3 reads CASSFVIANPGEQYF. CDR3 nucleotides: TGTGCCAGCAGTTTCGTAATAGCGAACCCCGGCGAGCAGTACTTC.

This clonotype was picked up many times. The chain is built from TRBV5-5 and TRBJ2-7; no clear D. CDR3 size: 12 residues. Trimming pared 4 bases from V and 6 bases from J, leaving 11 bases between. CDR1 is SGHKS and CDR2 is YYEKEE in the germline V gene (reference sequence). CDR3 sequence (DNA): TGTGCCAGCAGCCTAACGTGGGGCGAGCAGTACTTC. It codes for CASSLTWGEQYF. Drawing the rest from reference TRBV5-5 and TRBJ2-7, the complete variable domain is DAGVTQSPTHLIKTRGQQVTLRCSPISGHKSVSWYQQVLGQGPQFIFQYYEKEERGRGNFPDRFSARQFPNYSSELNVNALLLGDSALYLCASSLTWGEQYFGPGTRLTVT.